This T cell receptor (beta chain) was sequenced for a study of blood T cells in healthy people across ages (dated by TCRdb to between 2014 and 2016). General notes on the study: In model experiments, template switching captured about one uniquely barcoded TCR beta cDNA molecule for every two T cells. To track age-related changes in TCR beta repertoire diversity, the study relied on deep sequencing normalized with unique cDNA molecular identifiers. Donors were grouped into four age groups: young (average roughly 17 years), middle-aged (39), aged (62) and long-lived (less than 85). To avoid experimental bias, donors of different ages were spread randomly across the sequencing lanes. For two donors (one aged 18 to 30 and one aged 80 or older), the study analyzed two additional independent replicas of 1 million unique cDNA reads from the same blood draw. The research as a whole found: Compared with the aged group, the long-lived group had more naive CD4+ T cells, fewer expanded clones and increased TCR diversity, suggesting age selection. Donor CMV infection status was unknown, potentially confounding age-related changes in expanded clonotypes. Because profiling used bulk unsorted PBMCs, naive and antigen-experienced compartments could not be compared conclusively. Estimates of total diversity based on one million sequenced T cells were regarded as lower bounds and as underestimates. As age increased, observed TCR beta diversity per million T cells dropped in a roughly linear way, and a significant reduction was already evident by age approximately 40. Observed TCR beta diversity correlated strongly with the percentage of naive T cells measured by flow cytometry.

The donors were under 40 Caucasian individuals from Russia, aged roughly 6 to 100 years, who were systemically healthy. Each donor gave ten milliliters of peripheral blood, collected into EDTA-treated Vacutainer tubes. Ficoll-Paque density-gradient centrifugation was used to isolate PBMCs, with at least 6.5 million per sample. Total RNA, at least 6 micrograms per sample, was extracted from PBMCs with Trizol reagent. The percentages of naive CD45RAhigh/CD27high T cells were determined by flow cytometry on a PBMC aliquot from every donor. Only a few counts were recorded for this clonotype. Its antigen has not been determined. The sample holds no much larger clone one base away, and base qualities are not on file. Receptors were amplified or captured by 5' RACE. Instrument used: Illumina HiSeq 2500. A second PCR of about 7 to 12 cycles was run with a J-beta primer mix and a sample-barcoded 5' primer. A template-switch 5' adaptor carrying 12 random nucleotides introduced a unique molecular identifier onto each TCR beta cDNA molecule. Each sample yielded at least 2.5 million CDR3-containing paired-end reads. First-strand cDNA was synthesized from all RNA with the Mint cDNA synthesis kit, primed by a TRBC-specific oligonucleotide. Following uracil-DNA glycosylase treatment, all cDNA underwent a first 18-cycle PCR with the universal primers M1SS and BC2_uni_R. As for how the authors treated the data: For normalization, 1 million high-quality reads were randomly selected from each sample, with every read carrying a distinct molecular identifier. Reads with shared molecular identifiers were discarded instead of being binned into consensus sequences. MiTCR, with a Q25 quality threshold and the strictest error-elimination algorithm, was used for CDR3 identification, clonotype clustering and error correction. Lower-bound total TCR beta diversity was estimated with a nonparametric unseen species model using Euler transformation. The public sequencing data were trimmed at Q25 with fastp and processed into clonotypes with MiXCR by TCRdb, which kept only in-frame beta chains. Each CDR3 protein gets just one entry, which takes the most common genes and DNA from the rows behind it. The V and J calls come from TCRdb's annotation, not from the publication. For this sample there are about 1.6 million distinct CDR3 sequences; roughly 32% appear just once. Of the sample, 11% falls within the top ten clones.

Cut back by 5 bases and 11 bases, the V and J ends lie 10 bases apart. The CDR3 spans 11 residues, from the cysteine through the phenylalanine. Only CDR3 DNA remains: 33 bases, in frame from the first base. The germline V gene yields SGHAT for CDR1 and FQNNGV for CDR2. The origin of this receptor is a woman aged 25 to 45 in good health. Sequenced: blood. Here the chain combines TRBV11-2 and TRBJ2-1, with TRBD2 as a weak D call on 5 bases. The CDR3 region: CASSPTNKQFF. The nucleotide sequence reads TGTGCCAGCAGCCCGACTAATAAGCAGTTCTTC.